This T cell receptor (beta chain) was found in a study of blood T cell repertoires in COVID-19. In the study overall: Sites in the United States, Italy and Spain provided acute and convalescent COVID-19 samples.

Per the original methods: Counts of nucleated cells, estimated from reference gene primer amplification, were obtained. The assay was immunoSEQ multiplex PCR, and TCRdb's table has in-frame clones only and misses some. The D gene and trimming were derived from the DNA, and the V and J assignments and clone size from that table. The table records 65,000 to 90,000 clones, roughly 87% of them present only once. This clone was seen a single time. Germline CDR1 and CDR2: SGHRS and YFSETQ. The V and J ends lost 3 bases and 7 bases, in that order; junction bases with no gene match: 8. This CDR3 has 15 residues.

Input material: peripheral blood. The TCR originated in a man between 45 and 60 years old with acute or convalescent COVID-19. V gene TRBV5-1 combines with J gene TRBJ2-1, with 9 positions matching TRBD1. The DNA for the CDR3 is TGCGCCAGCAGCTGGCGACAGGGGGTTGGGAATGAGCAGTTCTTC. This encodes CASSWRQGVGNEQFF.